The present TCR beta chain was sequenced within a study of OX40 agonist ivuxolimab in advanced cancers. Study at large: Prior checkpoint blockade (anti-PD-1, anti-PD-L1 or anti-CTLA-4) was permitted; less than 45% had it. Study-wide findings and caveats: Expanded clones were, on average, more numerous among CD8+ T cells than CD4+.

The trim removed 5 bases at V and 5 bases at J, leaving 6 bases unmatched. CDR3 length: 14 residues. The germline V gene has CDR1 MNHEY and CDR2 SVGAGI. The table came from immunoSEQ multiplex PCR; TCRdb's copy has only in-frame clones and leaves some out. The profile shows 80,000 to 100,000 clones, around 94% of them singletons. Samples were taken at baseline and on day 1 of cycles 4 and 7. In the case of this clone: Its specificity is unknown.

The chain employs TRBV6-5 and TRBJ2-5; 9 bases agree with TRBD1. This clonotype was sampled from an adult with an advanced solid tumor such as melanoma, head and neck, liver or kidney cancer. Here the sequenced sample was CD4+ or CD8+ T cells sorted from blood, taken in a trial of the OX40 agonist ivuxolimab. Written as DNA, the CDR3 is TGTGCCAGCAGTCGCACAGGGGGCAGGGAGACCCAGTACTTC. Residues: CASSRTGGRETQYF.